These T cell receptor beta chains were read from a single sample in a study of metastatic and nonmetastatic thyroid tumors. TCRdb reassembled clones from the PCR reads with MiXCR. The sample gives 11,000 to 15,000 clones, roughly 3.5% of which show up once; 25% to 30% is in the top ten. The sample taken for sequencing was tumor tissue. The receptor set was obtained from a female donor with papillary thyroid cancer or a benign thyroid nodule (not recorded which). Some clones in this sample may be carry-over from other donors' samples. CDR3s include the opening cysteine and the closing phenylalanine or tryptophan. The D gene is left open where the match is weak. Expanded clones get a size class; other rows say once, few or many, or leave the size out.

>TRBJ2-4|TRBV20-1|NA|NA
CSAFPRQVPIRYNAHKNIQYF
TGTAGTGCTTTCCCGAGACAGGTCCCCATTCGGTACAATGCACACAAAAACATTCAGTACTTC
>TRBJ1-2|TRBV6-1|NA|many
CASRSENLNYGYTF
TGTGCCAGCAGGTCAGAGAACCTAAACTATGGCTACACCTTC
>TRBJ1-1|TRBV18|NA|NA
CASSPQPAWTEAFF
TGTGCCAGCTCACCACAACCAGCGTGGACTGAAGCTTTCTTT
>TRBJ2-7|TRBV28|TRBD2|few
CASSRPGLLGYEQYF
TGTGCCAGCAGTCGCCCGGGACTACTCGGCTACGAGCAGTACTTC
>TRBJ1-4|TRBV20-1|TRBD1|NA
CSARAGTGTEKLFF
TGCAGTGCTAGAGCCGGGACAGGGACCGAAAAACTGTTTTTT
>TRBJ2-6|TRBV6-1|NA|few
CASSEDSSGANVLTF
TGTGCCAGCAGTGAGGATAGCTCTGGGGCCAACGTCCTGACTTTC
>TRBJ2-3|TRBV24-1|TRBD2|NA
CATSDSPRTSVITDTQYF
TGTGCCACCAGTGATTCCCCACGGACTAGCGTTATCACAGATACGCAGTATTTT
>TRBJ2-7|TRBV6-1|NA|NA
CASSHSASHEQYF
TGTGCCAGCAGTCACAGCGCCTCCCACGAGCAGTACTTC
>TRBJ1-1|TRBV20-1|TRBD1|NA
CSTKQGADTEAFF
TGCAGTACGAAACAGGGGGCAGACACTGAAGCTTTCTTT
>TRBJ2-3|TRBV12-3/TRBV12-4|NA|few
CASSPPTYTDTQYF
TGTGCCAGCAGCCCCCCTACCTACACAGATACGCAGTATTTT
>TRBJ1-6|TRBV9|NA|NA
CASSAGDSYNSPLHF
TGTGCCAGCAGCGCCGGGGATTCCTATAATTCACCCCTCCACTTT
>TRBJ2-7|TRBV2|TRBD1|few
CASTRDREAYEQYF
TGTGCCAGCACTCGGGACAGGGAGGCCTACGAGCAGTACTTC
>TRBJ1-6|TRBV6-2/TRBV6-3|NA|NA
CASSYGHNNSPLHF
TGTGCCAGCAGTTACGGCCATAATAATTCACCCCTCCACTTT
>TRBJ2-3|TRBV4-2|TRBD1|few
CASSPVTGQVDPDTQYF
TGTGCCAGCAGTCCAGTAACGGGACAGGTCGATCCAGATACGCAGTATTTT
>TRBJ2-3|TRBV6-2/TRBV6-3|NA|NA
CASNLQVGDTQYF
TGTGCCAGCAATCTACAGGTTGGGGATACGCAGTATTTT
>TRBJ2-4|TRBV10-3|TRBD2|NA
CAITGPSGLLAKNIQYF
TGTGCCATCACCGGCCCTAGCGGGCTTTTAGCCAAAAACATTCAGTACTTC
>TRBJ2-5|TRBV24-1|TRBD2|NA
CATSDPGGGSETQYF
TGTGCCACCAGTGATCCCGGGGGGGGATCCGAGACCCAGTACTTC
>TRBJ2-3|TRBV3-1|TRBD1|few
CASSHKGAGYYTDTQYF
TGTGCCAGCAGCCATAAGGGGGCGGGCTACTACACAGATACGCAGTATTTT
>TRBJ2-3|TRBV5-8|NA|few
CASSFGDSPRSTDTQYF
TGTGCCAGCAGCTTCGGGGATTCGCCCCGTAGCACAGATACGCAGTATTTT
>TRBJ1-2|TRBV6-1|NA|many
CASSEIQADGYTF
TGTGCCAGCAGTGAAATCCAGGCAGATGGCTACACCTTC
>TRBJ2-1|TRBV6-1|NA|NA
CASSGRYNEQFF
TGTGCCAGCAGTGGACGGTACAATGAGCAGTTCTTC
>TRBJ1-1|TRBV20-1|TRBD1|NA
CGLNRGLTEAFF
TGCGGGCTAAACAGGGGTCTCACTGAAGCTTTCTTT
>TRBJ1-1|TRBV27|NA|few
CASSWNGPLETEAFF
TGTGCCAGCAGTTGGAATGGACCCCTAGAAACTGAAGCTTTCTTT
>TRBJ2-1|TRBV6-1|TRBD2|NA
CASSVGLDPNEQFF
TGTGCCAGCAGTGTGGGACTAGATCCTAATGAGCAGTTCTTC
>TRBJ1-1|TRBV24-1|NA|NA
CATKNSEAFF
TGTGCCACCAAAAATAGTGAAGCTTTCTTT
>TRBJ2-7|TRBV5-1|TRBD1|medium-sized
CASSPVTGTASYEQYF
TGCGCCAGCAGCCCGGTGACCGGGACAGCCTCCTACGAGCAGTACTTC
>TRBJ1-2|TRBV19|NA|NA
CASSPSTHGYTF
TGTGCCAGTAGTCCCAGCACACATGGCTACACCTTC
>TRBJ2-6|TRBV20-1|NA|few
CSARGSSGANVLTF
TGCAGTGCTAGGGGATCTTCTGGGGCCAACGTCCTGACTTTC
>TRBJ1-4|TRBV6-1|TRBD1|few
CASRYRDRNEKLFF
TGTGCCAGCAGGTACCGGGACAGAAATGAAAAACTGTTTTTT
>TRBJ1-5|TRBV27|NA|few
CASSLLLGPNQPQHF
TGTGCCAGCAGTTTATTGTTGGGGCCGAATCAGCCCCAGCATTTT
>TRBJ1-2|TRBV12-5|NA|few
CASGLVKGGVANYGYTF
TGTGCTAGTGGTTTGGTAAAAGGAGGGGTTGCGAACTATGGCTACACCTTC
>TRBJ2-3|TRBV20-1|NA|few
CSARDSLVGSGPDTQYF
TGCAGTGCTAGAGATTCTTTGGTAGGCAGTGGGCCAGATACGCAGTATTTT
>TRBJ2-2|TRBV12-3/TRBV12-4|TRBD2|NA
CASQLGGGSFTGELFF
TGTGCCAGCCAGCTAGGCGGGGGGTCGTTTACCGGGGAGCTGTTTTTT
>TRBJ2-7|TRBV28|NA|large
CASSFVGATYEQYF
TGTGCCAGCAGTTTTGTGGGGGCAACCTACGAGCAGTACTTC
>TRBJ2-3|TRBV5-1|NA|few
CASSLGSPGVGDTQYF
TGCGCCAGCAGCTTGGGGTCACCGGGAGTGGGGGATACGCAGTATTTT
>TRBJ2-2|TRBV7-3|NA|NA
CASRRSAEGYTGELFF
TGTGCCAGCAGGCGGTCAGCCGAAGGATACACCGGGGAGCTGTTTTTT
>TRBJ1-3|TRBV20-1|TRBD1|few
CSARQDRGPKNTIYF
TGCAGTGCTAGACAAGACAGGGGGCCTAAAAACACCATATATTTT
>TRBJ2-1|TRBV14|NA|medium-sized
CASSGQAAGYNEQFF
TGTGCCAGCAGCGGCCAGGCGGCGGGCTACAATGAGCAGTTCTTC
>TRBJ2-2|TRBV2|NA|NA
CASNNPGGAGGELFF
TGTGCCAGCAACAATCCAGGGGGGGCCGGCGGGGAGCTGTTTTTT
>TRBJ2-1|TRBV29-1|TRBD1|few
CSVEGTGRYNEQFF
TGCAGCGTTGAAGGGACAGGGAGATACAATGAGCAGTTCTTC
>TRBJ2-7|TRBV11-2|NA|NA
CASSLVQGFYEQYF
TGTGCCAGCAGCTTAGTACAGGGCTTCTACGAGCAGTACTTC
>TRBJ2-7|TRBV6-1|NA|few
CARVGGGTYEQYF
TGTGCCAGAGTAGGTGGGGGGACCTACGAGCAGTACTTC
>TRBJ2-1|TRBV5-1|TRBD1|few
CASRRGQDNEQFF
TGCGCCAGCAGACGGGGACAGGACAATGAGCAGTTCTTC
>TRBJ1-2|TRBV6-2/TRBV6-3|TRBD1|NA
CASRPVDREDGYTF
TGTGCCAGCAGACCAGTGGACAGGGAGGATGGCTACACCTTC
>TRBJ2-2|TRBV24-1|TRBD2|few
CATETSGPDTGELFF
TGTGCCACCGAGACTAGCGGGCCAGACACCGGGGAGCTGTTTTTT
>TRBJ1-1|TRBV6-2/TRBV6-3|NA|few
CASTSVLDTEAFF
TGTGCCAGCACTTCTGTTCTGGACACTGAAGCTTTCTTT
>TRBJ2-5|TRBV20-1|NA|NA
CSASFTVETQYF
TGCAGTGCTAGTTTTACAGTAGAGACCCAGTACTTC
>TRBJ2-7|TRBV6-4|NA|many
CASNLRGQVEVHEQYF
TGTGCCAGCAACCTCCGTGGGCAGGTTGAAGTCCACGAGCAGTACTTC
>TRBJ2-2|TRBV6-1|TRBD1|few
CASSEAWQGASGELFF
TGTGCCAGCAGTGAAGCGTGGCAGGGGGCGTCCGGGGAGCTGTTTTTT
>TRBJ2-5|TRBV6-2/TRBV6-3|TRBD2|few
CASSYGTSGSETQYF
TGTGCCAGCAGTTACGGGACTAGCGGGAGTGAGACCCAGTACTTC
>TRBJ1-4|TRBV6-2/TRBV6-3|NA|few
CASSYSPSGGCAEKLFF
TGTGCCAGCAGTTACTCCCCCTCTGGGGGGTGCGCTGAAAAACTGTTTTTT
>TRBJ1-2|TRBV28|NA|few
CASSLRGYTF
TGTGCCAGTAGTTTACGCGGCTACACCTTC
>TRBJ2-7|TRBV9|NA|medium-sized
CASSPSNDYEQYF
TGTGCCAGCAGTCCCTCGAACGACTACGAGCAGTACTTC
>TRBJ2-3|TRBV10-1|NA|few
CASSLRFYTDTQYF
TGCGCCAGCAGTCTCAGGTTCTACACAGATACGCAGTATTTT
>TRBJ1-5|TRBV7-8|TRBD1|few
CASSLGGDRRVQPQHF
TGTGCCAGCAGCTTAGGGGGGGACAGGAGAGTTCAGCCCCAGCATTTT
>TRBJ2-1|TRBV29-1|NA|NA
CSVRKDSTYNEQFF
TGCAGCGTTCGTAAGGACAGTACCTACAATGAGCAGTTCTTC
>TRBJ1-2|TRBV11-2|TRBD1|NA
CASSFGTVYGYTF
TGTGCCAGCAGCTTTGGGACAGTCTATGGCTACACCTTC
>TRBJ2-1|TRBV7-3|TRBD2|few
CASSLTAGGSYNEQFF
TGTGCCAGCAGCTTAACGGCGGGAGGCTCCTACAATGAGCAGTTCTTC
>TRBJ2-1|TRBV12-3/TRBV12-4|NA|NA
CASSLKARGHSYNEQFF
TGTGCCAGCAGTTTAAAGGCACGGGGTCACTCCTACAATGAGCAGTTCTTC
>TRBJ2-1|TRBV27|NA|NA
CASRLGPSNNEQFF
TGTGCCAGCCGCTTAGGGCCAAGTAACAATGAGCAGTTCTTC